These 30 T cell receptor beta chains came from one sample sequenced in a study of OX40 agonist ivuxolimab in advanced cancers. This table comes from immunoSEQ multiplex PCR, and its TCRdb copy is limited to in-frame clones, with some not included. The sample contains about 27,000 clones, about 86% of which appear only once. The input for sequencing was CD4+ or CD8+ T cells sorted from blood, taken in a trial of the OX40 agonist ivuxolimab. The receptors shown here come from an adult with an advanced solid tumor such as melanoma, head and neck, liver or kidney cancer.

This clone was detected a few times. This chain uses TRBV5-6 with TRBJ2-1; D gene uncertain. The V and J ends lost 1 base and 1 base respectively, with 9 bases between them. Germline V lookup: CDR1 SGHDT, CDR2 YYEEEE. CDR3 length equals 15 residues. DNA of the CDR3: TGTGCCAGCAGCTTGCTTTCTGAGTCCTACAATGAGCAGTTCTTC. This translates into CASSLLSESYNEQFF.

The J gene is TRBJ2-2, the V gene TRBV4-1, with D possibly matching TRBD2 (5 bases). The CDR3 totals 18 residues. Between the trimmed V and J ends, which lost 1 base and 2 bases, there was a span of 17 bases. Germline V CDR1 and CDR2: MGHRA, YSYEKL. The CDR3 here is CASSQGGLDGINTGELFF. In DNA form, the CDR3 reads TGCGCCAGCAGCCAAGGAGGGCTGGACGGGATTAACACCGGGGAGCTGTTTTTT.

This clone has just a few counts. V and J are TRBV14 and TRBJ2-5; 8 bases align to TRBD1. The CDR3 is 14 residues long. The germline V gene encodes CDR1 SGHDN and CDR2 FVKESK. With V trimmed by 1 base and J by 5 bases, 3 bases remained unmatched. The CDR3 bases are TGTGCCAGCAGCCAAGCAGGGGGCTGGGAGACCCAGTACTTC. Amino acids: CASSQAGGWETQYF. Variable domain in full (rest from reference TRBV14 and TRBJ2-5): EAGVTQFPSHSVIEKGQTVTLRCDPISGHDNLYWYRRVMGKEIKFLLHFVKESKQDESGMPNNRFLAERTGGTYSTLKVQPAELEDSGVYFCASSQAGGWETQYFGPGTRLLVL.

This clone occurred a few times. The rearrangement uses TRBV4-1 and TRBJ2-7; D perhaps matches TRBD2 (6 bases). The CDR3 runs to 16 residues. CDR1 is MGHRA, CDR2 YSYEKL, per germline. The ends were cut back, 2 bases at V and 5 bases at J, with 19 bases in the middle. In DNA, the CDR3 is TGCGCCAGCAGCCAACAGGGACTCGCTAGGCCCGACGAGCAGTACTTC. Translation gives CASSQQGLARPDEQYF.

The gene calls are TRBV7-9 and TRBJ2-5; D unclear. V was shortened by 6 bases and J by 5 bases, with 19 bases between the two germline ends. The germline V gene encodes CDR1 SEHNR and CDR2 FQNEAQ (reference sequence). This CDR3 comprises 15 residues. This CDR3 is CASRALWLSPETQYF. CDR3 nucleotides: TGTGCCAGCAGAGCCCTTTGGCTCTCCCCGGAGACCCAGTACTTC.

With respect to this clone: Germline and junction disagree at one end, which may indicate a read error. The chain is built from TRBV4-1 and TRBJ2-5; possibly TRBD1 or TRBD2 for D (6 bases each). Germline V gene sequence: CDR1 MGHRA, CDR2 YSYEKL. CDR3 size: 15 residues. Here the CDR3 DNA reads TGCGCCAACAGCCCCTACGGGAGACAGGTTGAGACCCAGTACTTC. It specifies CANSPYGRQVETQYF.

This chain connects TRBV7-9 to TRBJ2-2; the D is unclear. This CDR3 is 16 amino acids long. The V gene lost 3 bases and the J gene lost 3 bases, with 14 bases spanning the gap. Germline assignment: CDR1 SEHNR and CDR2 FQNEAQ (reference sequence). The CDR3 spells CASSLSHDTYTGELFF. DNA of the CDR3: TGTGCCAGCAGCTTGTCACACGACACTTACACCGGGGAGCTGTTTTTT.

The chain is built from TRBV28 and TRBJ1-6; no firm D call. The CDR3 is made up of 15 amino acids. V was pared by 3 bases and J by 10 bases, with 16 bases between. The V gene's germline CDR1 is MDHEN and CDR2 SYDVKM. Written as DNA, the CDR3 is TGTGCCAGCAGTTTTAGTTCAGGCAGACGATCACCCCTCCACTTT. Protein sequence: CASSFSSGRRSPLHF. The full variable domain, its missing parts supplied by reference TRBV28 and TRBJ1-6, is DVKVTQSSRYLVKRTGEKVFLECVQDMDHENMFWYRQDPGLGLRLIYFSYDVKMKEKGDIPEGYSVSREKKERFSLILESASTNQTSMYLCASSFSSGRRSPLHFGNGTRLTVT.

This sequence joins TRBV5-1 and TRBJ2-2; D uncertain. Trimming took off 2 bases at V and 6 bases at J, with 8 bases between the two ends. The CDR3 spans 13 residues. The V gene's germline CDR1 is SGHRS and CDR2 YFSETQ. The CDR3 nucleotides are TGCGCCAGCAGCTTAAACAACCCCGGGGAGCTGTTTTTT. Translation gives CASSLNNPGELFF.

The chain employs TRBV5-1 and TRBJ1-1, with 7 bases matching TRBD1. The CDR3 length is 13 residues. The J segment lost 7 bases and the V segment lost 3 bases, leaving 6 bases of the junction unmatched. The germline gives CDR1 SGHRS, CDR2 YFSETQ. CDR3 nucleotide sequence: TGCGCCAGCAGCTCGACGGGACAGCTTGAAGCTTTCTTT. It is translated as CASSSTGQLEAFF.

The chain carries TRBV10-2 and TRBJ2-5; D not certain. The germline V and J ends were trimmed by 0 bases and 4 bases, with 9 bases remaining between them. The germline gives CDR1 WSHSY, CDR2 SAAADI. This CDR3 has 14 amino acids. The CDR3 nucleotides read TGCGCCAGCAGTGAGTCGGACCTTCGAGAGACCCAGTACTTC. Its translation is CASSESDLRETQYF.

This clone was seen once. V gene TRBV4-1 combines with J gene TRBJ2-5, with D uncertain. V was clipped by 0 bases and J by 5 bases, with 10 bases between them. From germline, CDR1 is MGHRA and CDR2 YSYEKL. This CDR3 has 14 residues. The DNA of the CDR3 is TGCGCCAGCAGCCAAGATCGGAGTCGTGAGACCCAGTACTTC. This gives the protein CASSQDRSRETQYF.

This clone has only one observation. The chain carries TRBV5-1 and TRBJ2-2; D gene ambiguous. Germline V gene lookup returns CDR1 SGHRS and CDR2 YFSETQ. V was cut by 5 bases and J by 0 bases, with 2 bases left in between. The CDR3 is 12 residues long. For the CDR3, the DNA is TGCGCCAGCAGGTCGAACACCGGGGAGCTGTTTTTT. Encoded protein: CASRSNTGELFF.

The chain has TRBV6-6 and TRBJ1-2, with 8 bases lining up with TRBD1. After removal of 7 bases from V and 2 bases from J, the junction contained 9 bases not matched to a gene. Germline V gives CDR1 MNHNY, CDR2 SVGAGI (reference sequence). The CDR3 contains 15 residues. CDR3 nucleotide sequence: TGTGCCAGCAACGAACCGGGACAGGCGAACTATGGCTACACCTTC. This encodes CASNEPGQANYGYTF.

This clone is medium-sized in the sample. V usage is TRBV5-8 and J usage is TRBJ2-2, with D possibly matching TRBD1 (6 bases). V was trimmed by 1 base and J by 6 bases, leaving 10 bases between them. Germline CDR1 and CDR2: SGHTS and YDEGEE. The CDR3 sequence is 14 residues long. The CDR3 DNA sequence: TGTGCCAGCAGCTTGAGGGACAAGGCCGGGGAGCTGTTTTTT. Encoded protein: CASSLRDKAGELFF.

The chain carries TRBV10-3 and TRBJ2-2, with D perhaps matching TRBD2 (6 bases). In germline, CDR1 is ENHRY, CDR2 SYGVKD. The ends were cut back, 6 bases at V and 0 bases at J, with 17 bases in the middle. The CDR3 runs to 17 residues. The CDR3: CAISRLWRATNTGELFF. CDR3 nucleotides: TGTGCCATCAGCCGACTCTGGAGGGCCACGAACACCGGGGAGCTGTTTTTT.

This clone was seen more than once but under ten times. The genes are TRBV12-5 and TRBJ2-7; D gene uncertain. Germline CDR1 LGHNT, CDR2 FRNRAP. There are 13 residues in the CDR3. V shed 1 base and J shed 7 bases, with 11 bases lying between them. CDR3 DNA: TGTGCTAGTGGTTTGGGGGGTTCGAGGGAGCAGTACTTC. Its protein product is CASGLGGSREQYF.

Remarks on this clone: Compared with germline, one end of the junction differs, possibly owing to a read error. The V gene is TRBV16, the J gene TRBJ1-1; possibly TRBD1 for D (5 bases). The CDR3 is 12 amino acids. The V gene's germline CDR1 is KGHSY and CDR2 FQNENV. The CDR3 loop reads CASSHWQGETFF. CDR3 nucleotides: TGTGCCAGCAGCCATTGGCAGGGTGAAACTTTCTTT.

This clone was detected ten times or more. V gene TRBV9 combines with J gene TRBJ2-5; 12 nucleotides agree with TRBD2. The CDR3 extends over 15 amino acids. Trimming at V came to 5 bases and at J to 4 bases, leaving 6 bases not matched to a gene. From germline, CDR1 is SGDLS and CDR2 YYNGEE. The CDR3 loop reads CASSPSGGATETQYF. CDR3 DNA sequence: TGTGCCAGCAGTCCTAGCGGGGGGGCGACAGAGACCCAGTACTTC. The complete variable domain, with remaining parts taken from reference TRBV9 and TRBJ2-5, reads DSGVTQTPKHLITATGQRVTLRCSPRSGDLSVYWYQQSLDQGLQFLIQYYNGEERAKGNILERFSAQQFPDLHSELNLSSLELGDSALYFCASSPSGGATETQYFGPGTRLLVL.

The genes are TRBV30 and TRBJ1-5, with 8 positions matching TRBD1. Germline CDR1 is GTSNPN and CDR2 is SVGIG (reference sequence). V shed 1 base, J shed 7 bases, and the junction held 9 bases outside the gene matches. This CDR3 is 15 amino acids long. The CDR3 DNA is TGTGCCTGGAGTGCAACGACAGGGGAGGGACAGCCCCAGCATTTT. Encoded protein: CAWSATTGEGQPQHF.

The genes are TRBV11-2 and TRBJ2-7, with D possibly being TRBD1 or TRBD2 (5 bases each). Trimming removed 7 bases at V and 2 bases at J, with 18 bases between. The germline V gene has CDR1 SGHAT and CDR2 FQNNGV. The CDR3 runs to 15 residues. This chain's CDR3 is CASKPSGTSPYEQYF. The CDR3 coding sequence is TGTGCCAGCAAACCCTCAGGGACGTCCCCCTACGAGCAGTACTTC.

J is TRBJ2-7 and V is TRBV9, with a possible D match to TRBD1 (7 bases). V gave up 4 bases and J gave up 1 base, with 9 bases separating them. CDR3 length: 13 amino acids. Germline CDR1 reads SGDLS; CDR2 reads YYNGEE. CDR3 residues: CASSPGGSYEQYF. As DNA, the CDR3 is TGTGCCAGCAGCCCAGGGGGGTCCTACGAGCAGTACTTC.

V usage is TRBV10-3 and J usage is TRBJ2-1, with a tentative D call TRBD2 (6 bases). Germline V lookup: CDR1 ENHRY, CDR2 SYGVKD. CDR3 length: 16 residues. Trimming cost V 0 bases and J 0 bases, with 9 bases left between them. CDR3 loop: CAISESAGSSYNEQFF. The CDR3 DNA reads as TGTGCCATCAGTGAGTCGGCGGGGAGCTCCTACAATGAGCAGTTCTTC.

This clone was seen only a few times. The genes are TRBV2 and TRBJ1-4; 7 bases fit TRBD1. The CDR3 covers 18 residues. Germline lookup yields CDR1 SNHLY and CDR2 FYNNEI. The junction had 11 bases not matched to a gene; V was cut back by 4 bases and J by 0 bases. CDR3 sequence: CASSGQIGQAATNEKLFF. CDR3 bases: TGTGCCAGCAGTGGTCAGATCGGACAGGCTGCAACTAATGAAAAACTGTTTTTT.

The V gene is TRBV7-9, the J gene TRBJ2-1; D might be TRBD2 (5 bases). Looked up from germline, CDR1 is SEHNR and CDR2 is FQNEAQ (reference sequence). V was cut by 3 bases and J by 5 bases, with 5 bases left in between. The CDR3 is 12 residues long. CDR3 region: CASSFGNNEQFF. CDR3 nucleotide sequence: TGTGCCAGCAGCTTCGGGAACAATGAGCAGTTCTTC.

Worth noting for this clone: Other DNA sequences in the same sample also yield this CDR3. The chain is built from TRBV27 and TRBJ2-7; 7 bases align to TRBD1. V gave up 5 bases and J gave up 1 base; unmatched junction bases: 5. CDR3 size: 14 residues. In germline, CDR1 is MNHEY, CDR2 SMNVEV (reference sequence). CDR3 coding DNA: TGTGCCAGCAGTCTCCGGACAGGTTCCTACGAGCAGTACTTC. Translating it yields CASSLRTGSYEQYF.

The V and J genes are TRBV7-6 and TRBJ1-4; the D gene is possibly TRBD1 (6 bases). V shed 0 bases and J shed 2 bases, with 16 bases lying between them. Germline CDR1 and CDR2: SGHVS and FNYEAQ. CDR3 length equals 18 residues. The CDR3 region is CASSLAKAGAATNEKLFF. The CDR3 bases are TGTGCCAGCAGCTTAGCGAAGGCGGGGGCTGCGACTAATGAAAAACTGTTTTTT.

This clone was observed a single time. CDR3 nucleotide sequence: TGTGCCATCAGTGAGCAGGGGGAGTTGGACACTGAAGCTTTCTTT. Its translation: CAISEQGELDTEAFF. The chain couples TRBV10-3 to TRBJ1-1; 7 bases are a match to TRBD1. J lost 3 bases, V lost 2 bases, and 6 bases had no gene match. The germline V gene has CDR1 ENHRY and CDR2 SYGVKD. This CDR3 comprises 15 residues.

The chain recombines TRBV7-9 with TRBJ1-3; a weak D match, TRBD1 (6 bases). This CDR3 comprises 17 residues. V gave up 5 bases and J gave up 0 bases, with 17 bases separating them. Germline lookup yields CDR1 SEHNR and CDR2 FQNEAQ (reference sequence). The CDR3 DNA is TGTGCCAGCAGCGCTCTGGACAGACGATACTCTGGAAACACCATATATTTT. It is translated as CASSALDRRYSGNTIYF.

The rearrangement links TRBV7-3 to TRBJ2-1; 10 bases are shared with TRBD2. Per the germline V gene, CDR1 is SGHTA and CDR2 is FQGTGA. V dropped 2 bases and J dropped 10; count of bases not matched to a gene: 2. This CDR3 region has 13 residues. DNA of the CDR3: TGTGCCAGCAGCTTAGGGGGACTAGCGGAGCAGTTCTTC. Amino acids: CASSLGGLAEQFF.